This T cell receptor beta chain came from a study of T cell responses to AZD1222 COVID-19 vaccine. Worth noting for this clone: As yet, its antigen is unknown.

Sequencing used immunoSEQ multiplex PCR; TCRdb keeps in-frame clones, though not all of them. The table lists about 180,000 clones, approximately 90% of them singletons. Whole-study findings and limits: Spike-wide vaccine-associated CD4 TCRs dominated at 160-218 and 743-854. Clonal diversity was possibly underestimated; the donors were predominantly white British and more often female. Two doses of AZD1222 preceded a rise in Spike-specific TCR breadth and depth. Only a handful of AZD1222 recipients were seropositive at baseline.

CDR3 length equals 11 residues. The germline V gene has CDR1 SGHAT and CDR2 FQNNGV. V lost 6 bases and J 7 bases, leaving 9 bases between the germline ends. The rearrangement joins TRBV11-2 to TRBJ1-1, with unresolved D. Specimen: peripheral blood, collected 28 days after the second dose of the MenACWY control vaccine. The sequence came from an adult who received the MenACWY meningococcal vaccine as a control. Here the CDR3 DNA reads TGTGCCAGCAGACCGCGGGGTGAAGCTTTCTTT. Translation gives CASRPRGEAFF. Together with reference TRBV11-2 and TRBJ1-1, the CDR3 gives the full variable domain: EAGVAQSPRYKIIEKRQSVAFWCNPISGHATLYWYQQILGQGPKLLIQFQNNGVVDDSQLPKDRFSAERLKGVDSTLKIQPAKLEDSAVYLCASRPRGEAFFGQGTRLTVV.